Shown below are 29 T cell receptor beta chains from a single sample sequenced in a study of CD8+ T cells in alopecia areata. cDNA prepared by RNA extraction and subsequent reverse transcription served as the template for sequencing. Profiled with immunoSEQ multiplex PCR; TCRdb holds only in-frame clones, not every one. The sample consists of 150,000 or so clones, approximately 53% of them appearing once. The sequencing here drew on CD8+ T cells sorted from blood, taken at week 0. Receptors were obtained from a human donor with alopecia areata.

This clone was found a few times. V is TRBV7-9 and J is TRBJ2-7; 7 nucleotides align to TRBD2. The germline V gene has CDR1 SEHNR and CDR2 FQNEAQ (reference sequence). V was clipped by 5 bases and J by 0 bases; unmatched bases: 10. This CDR3 contains 16 residues. CDR3 DNA: TGTGCCAGCAGCCCCACGGGACTACCCGACTCCTACGAGCAGTACTTC. Amino acids: CASSPTGLPDSYEQYF.

On this clone itself: This CDR3 is also generated by other DNA sequences in the sample. V usage is TRBV29-1 and J usage is TRBJ2-1; D remains unclear. Germline V gives CDR1 SQVTM, CDR2 ANQGSEA. V was cut by 6 bases and J by 1 base, with 7 bases left in between. The CDR3 is made up of 12 amino acids. CDR3 sequence (DNA): TGCAGCGTCCGCAAATCCTACAATGAGCAGTTCTTC. Protein product: CSVRKSYNEQFF.

CDR3 coding DNA: TGCGCCAGCAGCTTGGAACCGCTAGCGGGGAGGGAGCAGTACTTC. This codes for CASSLEPLAGREQYF. The rearrangement uses TRBV5-1 and TRBJ2-7; 9 nucleotides agree with TRBD2. V was clipped by 0 bases and J by 7 bases; unmatched bases: 8. The length of the CDR3 is 15 residues. Germline V gene sequence: CDR1 SGHRS, CDR2 YFSETQ.

The V and J genes are TRBV6-5 and TRBJ2-2; D ambiguous. V lost 6 bases, J lost 2 bases, and 13 bases lay in between. The germline V gene encodes CDR1 MNHEY and CDR2 SVGAGI. This CDR3 comprises 15 residues. CDR3 bases: TGTGCCAGCAGCACCCGAGACACCAACACCGGGGAGCTGTTTTTT. Amino acids: CASSTRDTNTGELFF.

V gene TRBV9 combines with J gene TRBJ2-3, with 10 bases that match TRBD2. Germline V gene lookup returns CDR1 SGDLS and CDR2 YYNGEE. This CDR3 has 18 residues. Trimming removed 0 bases from V and 1 base from J; junction bases left unmatched: 8. CDR3 DNA: TGTGCCAGCAGCGTAGGGGGACTAGCGCTGACCCGCACAGATACGCAGTATTTT. Translating it yields CASSVGGLALTRTDTQYF.

This clone was seen a few times. The chain couples TRBV5-1 to TRBJ1-1, with D maybe TRBD1 (6 bases). Looked up from germline, CDR1 is SGHRS and CDR2 is YFSETQ. The ends were cut back, 0 bases at V and 8 bases at J, with 17 bases in the middle. The CDR3 contains 15 residues. The chain's CDR3 is CASSLASQGVSEAFF. The CDR3 DNA sequence: TGCGCCAGCAGCTTGGCGTCACAGGGAGTTTCCGAAGCTTTCTTT.

V gene TRBV5-6 combines with J gene TRBJ2-7; the D is unclear. Germline V CDR1 and CDR2: SGHDT, YYEEEE. This CDR3 has 12 amino acids. Trimming took 6 bases from V and 3 from J, leaving 10 bases between them. CDR3 sequence (DNA): TGTGCCAGCACCAACAGCGACTACGAGCAGTACTTC. Encoded protein: CASTNSDYEQYF.

This chain connects TRBV13 to TRBJ1-1, with 8 bases identical to TRBD1. Losses at the gene ends were 0 bases for V and 8 bases for J; bases not matched to a gene: 5. The CDR3 loop spans 14 amino acids. The germline V gene encodes CDR1 PRHDT and CDR2 FYEKMQ (reference sequence). The chain's CDR3 is CASSLGDRGGEAFF. CDR3 nucleotides: TGTGCCAGCAGCTTAGGCGACAGGGGAGGGGAAGCTTTCTTT.

In its sample, this clone was seen a few times. The chain combines TRBV2 with TRBJ1-1; D is uncertain. CDR3 length: 12 residues. V was cut by 4 bases and J by 8 bases, with 11 bases left in between. Germline lookup yields CDR1 SNHLY and CDR2 FYNNEI. In DNA, the CDR3 is TGTGCCAGCAGTGTTGCGGCAGTAGAAGCTTTCTTT. Its translation is CASSVAAVEAFF.

This clone has just a few counts. This chain uses TRBV29-1 with TRBJ2-7; 11 bases map to TRBD1. Losses at the gene ends were 1 base for V and 7 bases for J; bases not matched to a gene: 3. This CDR3 comprises 13 residues. CDR1 and CDR2 (germline): SQVTM, ANQGSEA. CDR3 bases: TGCAGCGTTGAAGTGGGACAGGGGGATGAGCAGTACTTC. This encodes CSVEVGQGDEQYF.

On this clone: Other nucleotide sequences in the sample specify the same CDR3. V usage is TRBV7-6 and J usage is TRBJ2-3, with 12 positions matching TRBD2. The CDR3 spans 16 residues. After removal of 3 bases from V and 1 base from J, the junction contained 2 bases not matched to a gene. Germline values: CDR1 SGHVS, CDR2 FNYEAQ. The CDR3 region has the DNA TGTGCCAGCAGCTTGCGGACTAGCGGGGGCACAGATACGCAGTATTTT. The encoded protein is CASSLRTSGGTDTQYF. The full variable domain, its missing parts supplied by reference TRBV7-6 and TRBJ2-3, is GAGVSQSPRYKVTKRGQDVALRCDPISGHVSLYWYRQALGQGPEFLTYFNYEAQQDKSGLPNDRFSAERPEGSISTLTIQRTEQRDSAMYRCASSLRTSGGTDTQYFGPGTRLTVL.

The V and J genes are TRBV4-1 and TRBJ1-2, with D possibly matching TRBD1 (6 bases). The V gene's germline CDR1 is MGHRA and CDR2 YSYEKL. The germline V and J ends were trimmed by 1 base and 2 bases, with 11 bases remaining between them. The CDR3 contains 15 residues. The CDR3 DNA reads as TGCGCCAGCAGCCAAGGGGGGCAGATGAACTATGGCTACACCTTC. Its protein is CASSQGGQMNYGYTF.

The chain uses TRBV2 and TRBJ1-5, with D perhaps matching TRBD1 (5 bases). The CDR3 extends over 15 amino acids. V was shortened by 4 bases and J by 4 bases, with 14 bases between the two germline ends. Per germline, CDR1 SNHLY and CDR2 FYNNEI. The CDR3 bases are TGTGCCAGCAGTGTGCGGCAGGGTGGAAATCAGCCCCAGCATTTT. Residues: CASSVRQGGNQPQHF.

The chain combines TRBV2 with TRBJ1-1; D not certain. CDR1 SNHLY and CDR2 FYNNEI come from the germline V gene. The CDR3 has 15 amino acids. The germline V and J ends were trimmed by 6 bases and 0 bases, with 14 bases remaining between them. CDR3 DNA sequence: TGTGCCAGCAGCCAACTGGGGAGTTTGAACACTGAAGCTTTCTTT. Its translation: CASSQLGSLNTEAFF.

The rearrangement links TRBV27 to TRBJ1-6, with no clear D. Germline V gene lookup returns CDR1 MNHEY and CDR2 SMNVEV (reference sequence). This CDR3 contains 14 residues. Trimming shortened V by 5 bases and J by 2 bases, and 7 bases separated the two germline ends. The CDR3 bases are TGTGCCAGCAGTCTTCAACCCTATAATTCACCCCTCCACTTT. It is translated as CASSLQPYNSPLHF.

This clone occurred a few times. The chain is built from TRBV2 and TRBJ2-1; D is possibly TRBD2 (5 bases). The CDR3 is made up of 15 amino acids. Germline CDR1 SNHLY, CDR2 FYNNEI. The V end lost 3 bases, the J end lost 4 bases, and 13 bases lay between the germline ends. For the CDR3, the DNA is TGTGCCAGCAGTGAGCGTGGACGGGATTACAATGAGCAGTTCTTC. This translates into CASSERGRDYNEQFF.

This clone has a handful of counts. The rearrangement uses TRBV30 and TRBJ2-7, with D possibly matching TRBD2 (6 bases). Trimming took 2 bases from V and 6 from J, leaving 11 bases between them. The CDR3 totals 12 residues. Germline V lookup: CDR1 GTSNPN, CDR2 SVGIG (reference sequence). The CDR3 DNA follows: TGTGCCTGGAGTCATGGGGGGTCCGAGCAGTACTTC. It codes for CAWSHGGSEQYF.

This chain joins TRBV5-6 and TRBJ2-7, with D perhaps matching TRBD1 (6 bases). Germline V lookup: CDR1 SGHDT, CDR2 YYEEEE. This CDR3 contains 17 residues. Trimming removed 4 bases at V and 2 bases at J, with 22 bases between. The CDR3 sequence: CASSPTHREGLPYEQYF. The CDR3 DNA reads as TGTGCCAGCAGCCCCACCCACAGGGAAGGCCTCCCCTACGAGCAGTACTTC.

A few counts support this clone. The CDR3 here is CASSLGAGPAYEQYF. The CDR3, as DNA: TGTGCCAGCAGTCTTGGAGCAGGGCCTGCCTACGAGCAGTACTTC. This chain joins TRBV6-5 and TRBJ2-7; TRBD1 might be the D (5 bases). In germline, CDR1 is MNHEY, CDR2 SVGAGI. Trimming pared 5 bases from V and 2 bases from J, leaving 16 bases between. The CDR3 length is 15 residues.

The rearrangement uses TRBV5-1 and TRBJ2-1; 10 bases align to TRBD2. From germline, CDR1 is SGHRS and CDR2 YFSETQ. V shed 7 bases, J shed 7 bases, and the junction held 11 bases outside the gene matches. The CDR3 length is 15 residues. Here the CDR3 reads CASSLSSGGGNEQFF. CDR3 DNA: TGCGCCAGCTCCCTCTCTAGCGGGGGAGGTAATGAGCAGTTCTTC.

A few counts support this clone. V is TRBV10-2 and J is TRBJ2-1; D is possibly TRBD2 (5 bases). Germline V gene data show CDR1 as WSHSY and CDR2 as SAAADI. The CDR3 has 17 residues. V gave up 2 bases and J gave up 6 bases, with 20 bases separating them. Written as DNA, the CDR3 is TGCGCCAGCAGTGAGCCTGGCTCCGAGGGAGTAACCAATGAGCAGTTCTTC. It specifies CASSEPGSEGVTNEQFF.

This clone was counted between two and nine times. This chain connects TRBV29-1 to TRBJ2-3; TRBD2 is a possible D gene (5 bases). From germline, CDR1 is SQVTM and CDR2 ANQGSEA. Trimming took 7 bases from V and 6 from J, leaving 17 bases between them. The CDR3 has 13 amino acids. CDR3 DNA: TGCAGCGGATGCTCCGGACTTCTGGATACGCAGTATTTT. Translation: CSGCSGLLDTQYF.

J is TRBJ2-3 and V is TRBV5-6; the match to TRBD2 covers 11 bases. CDR1 and CDR2 from the germline V gene are SGHDT and YYEEEE. The CDR3 totals 16 residues. The V and J ends lost 4 bases and 2 bases, in that order; junction bases with no gene match: 6. This CDR3 is CASSSLAGGPTDTQYF. CDR3 nucleotides: TGTGCCAGCAGCAGCCTAGCGGGGGGACCCACAGATACGCAGTATTTT.

The chain employs TRBV29-1 and TRBJ2-7; tentative D call: TRBD2 (5 bases). Germline CDR1 SQVTM, CDR2 ANQGSEA. With 6 bases removed from V and 4 bases from J, the gap between germline ends came to 19 bases. The CDR3 has 14 residues. CDR3 nucleotide sequence: TGCAGCGTGAGCCCCTCCGGGGTGGAGTACGAGCAGTACTTC. Translated, it gives CSVSPSGVEYEQYF.

The chain has TRBV4-3 and TRBJ1-2; D might be TRBD1 (5 bases). CDR3 length: 15 residues. Deletions cut 0 bases from V and 3 bases from J, with 11 bases between. Per the germline V gene, CDR1 is LGHNA and CDR2 is YSLEER. The DNA of the CDR3 is TGCGCCAGCAGCCAAGAGACAGTCTTAGACTATGGCTACACCTTC. The encoded protein is CASSQETVLDYGYTF.

The chain combines TRBV30 with TRBJ2-7, with D perhaps TRBD1 (5 bases). This CDR3 has 12 residues. Trimming left V 3 bases short and J 5 bases short, with 11 bases between. CDR1 and CDR2 (germline): GTSNPN, SVGIG (reference sequence). The CDR3 nucleotides are TGTGCCTGGAGGATCAGGGTTAACGAGCAGTACTTC. Translating gives CAWRIRVNEQYF.

This clone was counted once. The rearrangement joins TRBV2 to TRBJ1-1; 8 bases line up with TRBD1. Germline V gene data show CDR1 as SNHLY and CDR2 as FYNNEI. Trimming took 6 bases from V and 4 from J; bases not matched to a gene: 7. This CDR3 is 14 amino acids long. The CDR3, as DNA: TGTGCCAGCAGGTTCACAGGGGGGCTCACTGAAGCTTTCTTT. The encoded protein is CASRFTGGLTEAFF.

In this sample, this clone turned up a few times. V is TRBV10-3 and J is TRBJ1-5; D perhaps matches TRBD1 (5 bases). The ends were cut back, 4 bases at V and 6 bases at J, with 10 bases in the middle. CDR3 length: 13 residues. Germline V gives CDR1 ENHRY, CDR2 SYGVKD. The CDR3 loop is CAISGTGGQPQHF. Here the CDR3 DNA reads TGTGCCATCAGTGGGACGGGGGGTCAGCCCCAGCATTTT.

CDR3 sequence reads: CASSSQGRRKDYGYTF. The CDR3 region has the DNA TGTGCCAGCAGCTCCCAGGGCCGGCGGAAAGACTATGGCTACACCTTC. The chain has TRBV13 and TRBJ1-2, with D possibly TRBD1 on 5 matching bases. This CDR3 region has 16 residues. The V gene lost 4 bases and the J gene lost 3 bases, with 18 bases spanning the gap. The germline CDR1 and CDR2 sequences are PRHDT and FYEKMQ (reference sequence).